One and the same sample provided the 4 T cell receptor beta chains below, sequenced in a study of tumor and adjacent non-tumor tissue in lung cancer. A modified ARM-PCR protocol with three rounds of nested PCR amplified TCRbeta. TCRdb reprocessed the multiplex PCR reads with MiXCR, giving one entry per CDR3 protein. The data show roughly 220,000 distinct CDR3 sequences, with about two thirds seen just once and about 23% held by the top ten. No cell sorting was done before RNA was extracted from the tissue. The specimen was lung tumor tissue. These receptors all come from a man in his 60s with non-small cell lung cancer.

The V gene is TRBV11-3, the J gene TRBJ1-6; D gene unclear. The CDR3 contains 14 residues. Germline CDR1 and CDR2: SGHNT and YENEEA. V dropped 7 bases and J dropped 7 bases, with 14 bases sitting between them. The CDR3 protein is CASTQTAGNSPLHF. The CDR3 nucleotides are TGTGCCAGCACCCAGACGGCGGGAAATTCACCCCTCCACTTT.

Details on this clonotype: Because the CDR3 is missing its conserved closing phenylalanine or tryptophan, this is likely a read error. No DNA is shown, since the ends of the CDR3 on it are uncertain; the CDR3 is the one TCRdb lists. J is TRBJ2-1 and V is TRBV7-9; the table assigns TRBD1, which was not confirmed against the DNA. Germline CDR1 SEHNR, CDR2 FQNEAQ (reference sequence). Termini included, the CDR3 measures 16 amino acids. The CDR3 loop reads CASSPLRDRGTDEHFV.

In its sample, this clonotype was seen a few times. The chain employs TRBV6-1 and TRBJ2-7, with 12 bases fitting TRBD2. This CDR3 is 16 amino acids long. The ends lost 4 bases at V and 3 bases at J; junction bases unmatched: 7. Germline CDR1 is MNHNS and CDR2 is SASEGT. The CDR3: CASSGTSLAGGYEQYF. CDR3 bases: TGTGCCAGCAGTGGAACCTCACTAGCGGGAGGCTACGAGCAGTACTTC.

Worth noting for this clonotype: Compared with germline, one end of the junction differs, possibly owing to a read error. The rearrangement joins TRBV5-1 to TRBJ2-7; 7 bases are shared with TRBD2. This CDR3 has 13 amino acids. Per the germline V gene, CDR1 is SGHRS and CDR2 is YFSETQ. CDR3 in amino acids: CTSSLSSGYEQYF. The CDR3 DNA reads TGCACCAGCAGCTTGTCTAGCGGATACGAGCAGTACTTC.